These T cell receptor beta chains were read from a single sample in a study of technical replicates of blood from a handful of donors. TCRdb's table, derived via immunoSEQ multiplex PCR, lists solely in-frame clones and lacks some. The sample yields 95,000 to 100,000 clones, 95% to 96% seen once. Sequencing used T cells isolated from PBMCs. These TCRs come from a human donor in good health. Both conserved end residues are trimmed from each CDR3. The order of the fields is D gene, V gene, J gene, CDR3 protein. D genes are given only for firm matches.

NA	TRBV4-1	TRBJ2-7	ASSQDYRAADEQY
NA	TRBV6-5	TRBJ1-2	ASSYSTKGDGYT
NA	TRBV5-4	NA	ASSAGLYEQY
NA	TRBV7-3	TRBJ1-1	ASSFSIGQYTEAF
TRBD2	TRBV2	TRBJ2-1	ASRAGASYNEQF
NA	TRBV14	TRBJ1-4	ASSHGTGGFGEKLF
NA	TRBV7-8	TRBJ2-7	ASSQGSEQY
NA	TRBV6-5	TRBJ1-5	ASRQGDYSNQPQH
NA	TRBV11-2	TRBJ2-2	ASSLDLGPGELF
TRBD2	TRBV19	TRBJ2-7	ASSGGLAGGYEQY
TRBD1	TRBV7-2	TRBJ2-7	ASSLRAGTASYEQY
TRBD1	TRBV7-9	TRBJ1-6	ASSYRDSLNSPLH
NA	TRBV11-3	TRBJ1-4	ASSERPVANEKLF
TRBD2	TRBV6-1	TRBJ2-5	ASSESPLISGRGKTQY
TRBD2	TRBV7-3	TRBJ2-5	ASSLIPRTSGGETQY
NA	TRBV7-9	TRBJ1-4	ASSPSGGGEKLF
NA	TRBV11-2	TRBJ2-5	ASSLRATGGEWATQY
NA	TRBV7-9	TRBJ1-4	ASSGGEKLF
TRBD2	TRBV7-9	TRBJ2-3	ASSLDLAGRTDTQY
TRBD1	TRBV4-2	TRBJ1-4	ASSQGTGFATNEKLF
TRBD2	TRBV4-1	TRBJ2-5	ASSPSASGGYQETQY
NA	TRBV18	TRBJ1-1	ASSSDPGMGNTEAF
NA	TRBV2	TRBJ1-6	ASSGSSGTRLNSPLH
NA	TRBV5-4	TRBJ2-7	ASSTGLESSYEQY
TRBD2	TRBV2	TRBJ2-3	ASGGRRGGADTQY
NA	TRBV7-9	TRBJ2-5	ASSLEGVGVTQY
TRBD1	TRBV27	TRBJ2-3	ASSRVGQDTDTQY
TRBD1	TRBV11-2	TRBJ2-7	ASSLAATGYEQY
NA	TRBV7-6	TRBJ2-1	ASSLAPVGDNEQF
NA	TRBV15	TRBJ1-6	ATTGGGSPLH
TRBD1	TRBV5-1	TRBJ2-7	ASSFLQGPPYEQY
NA	TRBV19	TRBJ2-1	ASSIMAGNNEQF
NA	TRBV29-1	TRBJ2-7	SAGGPSYEQY
TRBD1	TRBV19	TRBJ2-4	ATTPTGTDPNIQY
TRBD1	TRBV28	TRBJ1-2	ASTNRGRLINPNYGYT
TRBD1	TRBV9	TRBJ2-1	ASSEGQGAYNEQF
TRBD2	TRBV10-2	TRBJ2-2	ASSVAGVNTGELF
NA	TRBV2	TRBJ2-1	ASTGGGGRTGGDEQF
NA	TRBV6-1	TRBJ2-2	ASSELRSRELF
TRBD2	TRBV14	TRBJ2-3	ASSPGGTDTQY
NA	TRBV15	TRBJ2-7	ATSTGVIAVSYEQY
NA	TRBV5-4	TRBJ2-6	ASSLGAGANVLT
NA	TRBV6-1	TRBJ1-1	ASSDQLYENTEAF
NA	TRBV5-5	TRBJ2-3	ASTGDPDTQY
TRBD1	TRBV5-8	TRBJ1-4	ASSLGDRGQNEKLF
NA	TRBV11-3	TRBJ2-2	ASSRVTGELF
TRBD1	TRBV6-6	TRBJ1-5	ASSFGTGGSNQPQH
TRBD1	TRBV10-1	TRBJ2-7	ASSEQGARNEQY
NA	TRBV6-1	TRBJ1-1	ASSEARGLDTEAF
NA	TRBV7-9	TRBJ1-2	ATGYGERYT
NA	TRBV27	TRBJ1-5	ASSLSGANQPQH
NA	TRBV28	TRBJ1-1	ASSKTANSEAF
NA	TRBV7-9	TRBJ2-7	ASSLAGTWDEQY
NA	TRBV5-4	TRBJ1-1	ASSWGGATEAF